The 13 T cell receptor beta chains below come from one sample, sequenced in a study of T cell responses to AZD1222 COVID-19 vaccine. This table comes from immunoSEQ multiplex PCR, and its TCRdb copy is limited to in-frame clones, with some not included. The sample has about 120,000 clones; roughly 88% are singletons. The specimen was peripheral blood, collected on day 0 of AZD1222 vaccination. Source of these receptors: an adult in good health.

This chain links TRBV10-3 with TRBJ1-2, with D perhaps matching TRBD1 (6 bases). Germline V lookup: CDR1 ENHRY, CDR2 SYGVKD. The CDR3 is 13 amino acids. Trimming took 8 bases from V and 6 from J, leaving 16 bases between them. The CDR3 spells CAIGVGGFDGYTF. The CDR3 DNA sequence: TGTGCCATCGGGGTCGGGGGCTTTGATGGCTACACCTTC.

The chain has TRBV11-2 and TRBJ1-1; TRBD1 aligns across 7 bases. Trimming took 3 bases from V and 8 from J; bases not matched to a gene: 6. The CDR3 runs 13 residues. CDR1 is SGHAT and CDR2 is FQNNGV in the germline V gene. CDR3 bases: TGTGCCAGCAGCTTCGACAGGGATGCAGAAGCTTTCTTT. This encodes CASSFDRDAEAFF.

This clone was counted a few times. The sample holds other DNA sequences that translate to the same CDR3. Here the CDR3 DNA reads TGTGCCAGCAGCTTAGAGGGTAATTCACCCCTCCACTTT. Protein sequence: CASSLEGNSPLHF. V is TRBV7-9 and J is TRBJ1-6; D remains ambiguous. The CDR3 is 13 residues long. With 1 base removed from V and 6 bases from J, the gap between germline ends came to 4 bases. From germline, CDR1 is SEHNR and CDR2 FQNEAQ (reference sequence). Complete variable domain (other parts from reference TRBV7-9 and TRBJ1-6): DTGVSQNPRHKITKRGQNVTFRCDPISEHNRLYWYRQTLGQGPEFLTYFQNEAQLEKSRLLSDRFSAERPKGSFSTLEIQRTEQGDSAMYLCASSLEGNSPLHFGNGTRLTVT.

This clone was detected only a few times. This chain links TRBV7-9 with TRBJ2-2, with TRBD2 matching 7 bases. Germline loops: CDR1 SEHNR, CDR2 FQNEAQ (reference sequence). The J segment lost 5 bases and the V segment lost 6 bases, leaving 15 bases of the junction unmatched. This CDR3 has 17 residues. CDR3 loop: CASRHTRGVGKTGELFF. The CDR3, as DNA: TGTGCCAGCAGACATACTCGGGGGGTAGGAAAGACCGGGGAGCTGTTTTTT.

The rearrangement links TRBV21-1 to TRBJ1-1; the D call in the table, TRBD1, was not verified against the DNA. TRBV21-1 is termed a pseudogene. The length of the CDR3 is 17 residues. The CDR3: CASSKPQRTGKNTEAFF. CDR3 in DNA: TGTGCCAGCAGCAAACCTCAACGGACAGGGAAGAACACTGAAGCTTTCTTT.

The chain couples TRBV4-3 to TRBJ2-3; 8 bases map to TRBD2. Trimming cost V 4 bases and J 2 bases; bases outside gene matches: 14. The CDR3 length is 18 residues. Germline CDR1 is LGHNA and CDR2 is YSLEER. CDR3 protein: CASSLWRAGVGSTDTQYF. CDR3 in DNA: TGCGCCAGCAGCCTCTGGAGAGCGGGAGTGGGCTCCACAGATACGCAGTATTTT.

The chain joins TRBV6-5 to TRBJ2-7; 8 bases line up with TRBD2. V trimming: 6 bases; J trimming: 6 bases; junction bases outside the gene matches: 10. The CDR3 is 14 residues long. Germline loops: CDR1 MNHEY, CDR2 SVGAGI. DNA of the CDR3: TGTGCCAGCAGACCGAGCGGGGGCCTAGGCGAGCAGTACTTC. As protein: CASRPSGGLGEQYF.

CDR3 loop: CASSPPSGAGQPQHF. The CDR3, as DNA: TGTGCCAGCTCACCACCTTCTGGGGCTGGGCAGCCCCAGCATTTT. The chain links TRBV18 to TRBJ1-5, with D tentatively TRBD1 (5 bases). Per germline, CDR1 KGHSH and CDR2 LQKENI. The CDR3 extends over 15 amino acids. The V and J ends lost 0 bases and 7 bases respectively, with 13 bases between them. Combining the CDR3 with reference TRBV18 and TRBJ1-5 gives the whole variable domain NAGVMQNPRHLVRRRGQEARLRCSPMKGHSHVYWYRQLPEEGLKFMVYLQKENIIDESGMPKERFSAEFPKEGPSILRIQQVVRGDSAAYFCASSPPSGAGQPQHFGDGTRLSIL.

In its sample, this clone was seen a few times. The V and J genes are TRBV6-6 and TRBJ2-1, with a possible D match to TRBD2 (5 bases). The CDR3 has 14 residues. V dropped 10 bases and J dropped 2 bases, with 15 bases sitting between them. CDR1 and CDR2 (germline): MNHNY, SVGAGI (reference sequence). The CDR3 is CATGNYRPYNEQFF. The DNA for the CDR3 is TGTGCCACCGGGAACTATCGCCCCTACAATGAGCAGTTCTTC.

A note on this clone: At one boundary the junction diverges from the germline segment, which might be a read error. The gene calls are TRBV6-5 and TRBJ1-2; 10 bases match TRBD1. From germline, CDR1 is MNHEY and CDR2 SVGAGI. This CDR3 has 12 residues. The CDR3 sequence is CASNYWGQGLPF. Here the CDR3 DNA reads TGTGCCAGCAACTACTGGGGACAGGGGTTACCCTTC.

This chain uses TRBV7-8 with TRBJ2-5; TRBD2 matches 9 bases. The germline V gene encodes CDR1 SGHVS and CDR2 FQNEAQ. J lost 2 bases, V lost 2 bases, and 3 bases had no gene match. The CDR3 length is 15 residues. CDR3 nucleotides: TGTGCCAGCAGCTTAATGGCGGGGGGGCAAGAGACCCAGTACTTC. As protein: CASSLMAGGQETQYF. Filled out from reference TRBV7-8 and TRBJ2-5, the complete variable domain reads GAGVSQSPRYKVAKRGQDVALRCDPISGHVSLFWYQQALGQGPEFLTYFQNEAQLDKSGLPSDRFFAERPEGSVSTLKIQRTQQEDSAVYLCASSLMAGGQETQYFGPGTRLLVL.

As concerns this clone: Additional DNA sequences in this sample encode the identical CDR3. The chain has TRBV7-9 and TRBJ2-5, with D unresolved. V was clipped by 3 bases and J by 5 bases, with 4 bases between them. The CDR3 totals 11 residues. Germline V gene lookup returns CDR1 SEHNR and CDR2 FQNEAQ (reference sequence). In DNA form, the CDR3 reads TGTGCCAGCAGCTTCGGGGAGACCCAGTACTTC. As protein: CASSFGETQYF.

This sequence joins TRBV6-2 or TRBV6-3 and TRBJ2-7; 8 bases fit TRBD1. Germline CDR1 and CDR2: MNHEY and SVGEGT. V shed 6 bases, J shed 0 bases, and the junction held 7 bases outside the gene matches. This CDR3 comprises 15 residues. Written as DNA, the CDR3 is TGTGCCAGCAGCGGAGGGGACAGGAGCTCCTACGAGCAGTACTTC. Protein product: CASSGGDRSSYEQYF.